The 15 T cell receptor beta chains presented below share a single source sample, sequenced in a study of CDR3 diversity in severe acne (dated by TCRdb to between 2017 and 2020). Library preparation employed PCR. The listed sequencing device is Illumina HiSeq 2000. TCRdb handled the public reads itself, with Q25 trimming in fastp and clone calling in MiXCR, and kept productive beta chains. Every distinct CDR3 protein forms one entry, paired with its most common genes and DNA. Recorded for this sample are approximately 97,000 distinct CDR3 sequences; under 60% of them occurred a single time. The top ten constitute around 12% of the sample. Sequenced material: blood. These TCRs come from a male donor with acne.

The chain joins TRBV29-1 to TRBJ1-3; D might be TRBD1 (6 bases). Germline-derived CDR1 and CDR2 are SQVTM and ANQGSEA. V shed 1 base and J shed 1 base, with 17 bases lying between them. This CDR3 has 17 residues. This CDR3 is CSVEGKGLRGSGNTIYF. As DNA, the CDR3 is TGCAGCGTTGAAGGAAAGGGGTTGAGGGGGTCTGGAAACACCATATATTTT.

Turning to this clonotype: A junction boundary mismatches the germline segment, possibly from a read error. J is TRBJ2-1 and V is TRBV12-3 or TRBV12-4, with 13 bases that match TRBD2. The CDR3 contains 16 residues. CDR3 nucleotide sequence: TGTGCCAGCAGTTCGACTTACGAAGGGACTAGCGGGAACGAAGTCTTC. Translation gives CASSSTYEGTSGNEVF.

The chain employs TRBV12-3 or TRBV12-4 and TRBJ1-2; 8 bases fit TRBD1. V trimming: 4 bases; J trimming: 6 bases; junction bases outside the gene matches: 7. The CDR3 is 14 residues long. The CDR3 reads CASSSDRGLDGYTF. The CDR3 DNA sequence: TGTGCCAGCAGTTCCGACAGGGGTCTGGATGGCTACACCTTC.

CDR3 nucleotide sequence: TGTGCCAGCAGACTACGGGACGGCCACTCTGGGGCCAACGTCCTGACTTTC. It is translated as CASRLRDGHSGANVLTF. This chain connects TRBV7-2 to TRBJ2-6; TRBD1 or TRBD2 may be the D gene (5 bases each). Germline V gene sequence: CDR1 SGHTA, CDR2 FQGNSA. Between the trimmed V and J ends, which lost 6 bases and 0 bases, there was a span of 15 bases. The CDR3 consists of 17 residues.

Points on this clonotype: A much larger clone sits a single nucleotide away, making a read error possible. The chain links TRBV7-2 to TRBJ2-7; D call uncertain. The ends were cut back, 5 bases at V and 1 base at J, with 18 bases in the middle. Germline V gene data show CDR1 as SGHTA and CDR2 as FQGNSA. The CDR3 sequence is 16 residues long. The DNA for the CDR3 is TGTGCCAGCAGCCCAGATGCCGCTAAACCTTCCTACGAGCAGTACTTC. This encodes CASSPDAAKPSYEQYF.

This clonotype was picked up many times. V is TRBV6-6 and J is TRBJ1-5; unclear D gene. Germline-derived CDR1 and CDR2 are MNHNY and SVGAGI (reference sequence). The CDR3 has 16 residues. The V end lost 2 bases, the J end lost 0 bases, and 11 bases lay between the germline ends. The CDR3 loop is CASSYVRRYSNQPQHF. CDR3 sequence (DNA): TGTGCCAGCAGTTACGTTCGGAGGTATAGCAATCAGCCCCAGCATTTT.

The rearrangement uses TRBV10-1 and TRBJ2-7; TRBD1 matches at 7 bases. Germline assignment: CDR1 WNHNN and CDR2 SYGVQD (reference sequence). This CDR3 is built from 14 residues. With V trimmed by 3 bases and J by 1 base, 3 bases remained unmatched. CDR3 region: CASSDDRVSYEQYF. The CDR3 DNA is TGCGCCAGCAGTGACGACAGGGTGTCCTACGAGCAGTACTTC.

This chain joins TRBV7-9 and TRBJ1-4, with D unclear. The V end was cut by 6 bases, the J end by 1 base, with 9 bases between. The germline V gene encodes CDR1 SEHNR and CDR2 FQNEAQ (reference sequence). The CDR3 is 14 residues long. The CDR3 bases are TGTGCCAGCAGTCCGGACGGAACTAATGAAAAACTGTTTTTT. Its protein product is CASSPDGTNEKLFF.

The chain employs TRBV7-2 and TRBJ2-1; TRBD2 matches at 12 bases. Trimming removed 0 bases from V and 4 bases from J; junction bases left unmatched: 10. Germline loops: CDR1 SGHTA, CDR2 FQGNSA. The CDR3 runs 19 residues. The CDR3 nucleotides are TGTGCCAGCAGCTTAGCCTCCGGAGGGACTAGCGGGTTATACAATGAGCAGTTCTTC. Translation gives CASSLASGGTSGLYNEQFF.

The chain recombines TRBV7-2 with TRBJ2-3, with TRBD2 matching 10 bases. The CDR3 runs 15 residues. Germline V gene data show CDR1 as SGHTA and CDR2 as FQGNSA. V lost 5 bases, J lost 6 bases, and 8 bases stayed unmatched. The CDR3 bases are TGTGCCAGCAGCCCTAGCGGGAGCACCGCGGATACGCAGTATTTT. This translates into CASSPSGSTADTQYF. Using reference TRBV7-2 and TRBJ2-3 for the parts outside the CDR3, the full variable domain is GAGVSQSPSNKVTEKGKDVELRCDPISGHTALYWYRQSLGQGLEFLIYFQGNSAPDKSGLPSDRFSAERTGGSVSTLTIQRTQQEDSAVYLCASSPSGSTADTQYFGPGTRLTVL.

Regarding this clonotype: This may come from a read error, since a much larger clone is one base off. The chain uses TRBV12-3 or TRBV12-4 and TRBJ1-5; no clear D. Trimming shortened V by 4 bases and J by 4 bases, and 11 bases separated the two germline ends. The CDR3 is 14 amino acids. The CDR3 DNA reads TGTGCCAGCAGTTCGTTCACGGGAAATCAGCCCCAGCATTTT. This gives the protein CASSSFTGNQPQHF.

The chain combines TRBV11-2 with TRBJ1-6; D remains ambiguous. The germline gives CDR1 SGHAT, CDR2 FQNNGV. The CDR3 consists of 15 residues. V was trimmed by 3 bases and J by 5 bases, leaving 11 bases between them. Here the CDR3 DNA reads TGTGCCAGCAGCTTGGTCAGAATCGATAATTCACCCCTCCACTTT. Translation gives CASSLVRIDNSPLHF.

In this sample, this clonotype turned up once. The chain combines TRBV7-8 with TRBJ1-1; D unresolved. The CDR3 contains 14 residues. CDR1 is SGHVS, CDR2 FQNEAQ, per germline. The germline V and J ends were trimmed by 5 bases and 0 bases, with 10 bases remaining between them. CDR3 region: CASSPWTLNTEAFF. CDR3 nucleotide sequence: TGTGCCAGCAGCCCCTGGACCCTGAACACTGAAGCTTTCTTT. The full variable domain, its missing parts supplied by reference TRBV7-8 and TRBJ1-1, is GAGVSQSPRYKVAKRGQDVALRCDPISGHVSLFWYQQALGQGPEFLTYFQNEAQLDKSGLPSDRFFAERPEGSVSTLKIQRTQQEDSAVYLCASSPWTLNTEAFFGQGTRLTVV.

In its sample, this clonotype was seen many times. The J gene is TRBJ1-5, the V gene TRBV9; 9 bases agree with TRBD1. With 4 bases clipped from V and 6 bases from J, the junction kept 5 bases outside the gene matches. The germline CDR1 and CDR2 sequences are SGDLS and YYNGEE. CDR3 size: 14 residues. This CDR3 reads CASSPTGGSQPQHF. CDR3 coding DNA: TGTGCCAGCAGCCCAACAGGGGGCAGTCAGCCCCAGCATTTT.

By proportion, this clonotype is medium-sized. The chain is built from TRBV29-1 and TRBJ2-3; TRBD2 matches 8 bases. The V and J ends lost 5 bases and 0 bases, in that order; junction bases with no gene match: 4. Germline CDR1 is SQVTM and CDR2 is ANQGSEA. The CDR3 is 14 residues long. CDR3 sequence: CSVLPSGSTDTQYF. In DNA, the CDR3 is TGCAGCGTTCTCCCTAGCGGGAGCACAGATACGCAGTATTTT.